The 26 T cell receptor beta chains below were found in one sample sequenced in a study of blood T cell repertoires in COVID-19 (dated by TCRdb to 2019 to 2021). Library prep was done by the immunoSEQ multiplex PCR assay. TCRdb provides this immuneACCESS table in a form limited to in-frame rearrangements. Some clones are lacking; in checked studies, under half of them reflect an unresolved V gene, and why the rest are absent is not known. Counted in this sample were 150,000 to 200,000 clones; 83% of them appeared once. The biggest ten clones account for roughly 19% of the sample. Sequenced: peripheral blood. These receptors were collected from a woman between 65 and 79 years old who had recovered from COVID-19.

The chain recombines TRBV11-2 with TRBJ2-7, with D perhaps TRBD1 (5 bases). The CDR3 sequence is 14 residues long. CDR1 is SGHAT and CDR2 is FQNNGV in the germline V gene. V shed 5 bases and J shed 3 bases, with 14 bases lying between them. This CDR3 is CASSPKTVYYEQYF. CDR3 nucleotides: TGTGCCAGCAGCCCTAAGACAGTGTACTACGAGCAGTACTTC.

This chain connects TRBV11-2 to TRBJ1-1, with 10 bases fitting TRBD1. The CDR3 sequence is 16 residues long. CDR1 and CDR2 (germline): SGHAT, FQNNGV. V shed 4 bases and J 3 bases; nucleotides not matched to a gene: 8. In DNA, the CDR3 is TGTGCCAGCAGCTCCGGACAGGGGGGCCCTTACACTGAAGCTTTCTTT. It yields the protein CASSSGQGGPYTEAFF. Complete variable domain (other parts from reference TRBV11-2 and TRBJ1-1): EAGVAQSPRYKIIEKRQSVAFWCNPISGHATLYWYQQILGQGPKLLIQFQNNGVVDDSQLPKDRFSAERLKGVDSTLKIQPAKLEDSAVYLCASSSGQGGPYTEAFFGQGTRLTVV.

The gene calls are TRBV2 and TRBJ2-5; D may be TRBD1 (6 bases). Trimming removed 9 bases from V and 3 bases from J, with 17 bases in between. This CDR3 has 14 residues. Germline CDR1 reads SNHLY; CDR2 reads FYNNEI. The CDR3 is CASPEGGREETQYF. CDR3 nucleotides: TGTGCCAGTCCCGAAGGGGGACGGGAAGAGACCCAGTACTTC.

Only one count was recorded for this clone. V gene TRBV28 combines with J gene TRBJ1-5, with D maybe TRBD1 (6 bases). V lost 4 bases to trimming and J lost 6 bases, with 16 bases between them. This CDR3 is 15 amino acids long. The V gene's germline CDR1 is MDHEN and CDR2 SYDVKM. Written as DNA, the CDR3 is TGTGCCAGCAGTTCCGGGGGGCGTGAGAGTCAGCCCCAGCATTTT. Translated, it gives CASSSGGRESQPQHF.

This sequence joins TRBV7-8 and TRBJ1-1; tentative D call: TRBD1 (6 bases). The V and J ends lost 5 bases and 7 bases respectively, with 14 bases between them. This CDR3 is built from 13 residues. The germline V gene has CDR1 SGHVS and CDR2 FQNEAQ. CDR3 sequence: CASSGTRGREAFF. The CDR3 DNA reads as TGTGCCAGCAGCGGGACAAGGGGCCGTGAAGCTTTCTTT. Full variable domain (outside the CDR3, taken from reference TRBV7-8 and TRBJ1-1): GAGVSQSPRYKVAKRGQDVALRCDPISGHVSLFWYQQALGQGPEFLTYFQNEAQLDKSGLPSDRFFAERPEGSVSTLKIQRTQQEDSAVYLCASSGTRGREAFFGQGTRLTVV.

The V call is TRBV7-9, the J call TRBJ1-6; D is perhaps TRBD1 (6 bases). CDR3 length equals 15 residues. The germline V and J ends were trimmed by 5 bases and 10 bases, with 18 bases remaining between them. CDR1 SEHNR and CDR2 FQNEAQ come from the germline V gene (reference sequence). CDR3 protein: CASSPRGEGNSPLHF. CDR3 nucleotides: TGTGCCAGCAGCCCAAGGGGGGAGGGAAACTCACCCCTCCACTTT.

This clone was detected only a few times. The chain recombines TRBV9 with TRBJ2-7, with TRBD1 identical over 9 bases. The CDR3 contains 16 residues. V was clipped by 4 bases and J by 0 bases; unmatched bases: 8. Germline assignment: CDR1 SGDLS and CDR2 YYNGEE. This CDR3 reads CASSPGAQGASYEQYF. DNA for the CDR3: TGTGCCAGCAGCCCGGGGGCACAGGGGGCCTCCTACGAGCAGTACTTC. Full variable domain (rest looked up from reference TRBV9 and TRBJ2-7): DSGVTQTPKHLITATGQRVTLRCSPRSGDLSVYWYQQSLDQGLQFLIQYYNGEERAKGNILERFSAQQFPDLHSELNLSSLELGDSALYFCASSPGAQGASYEQYFGPGTRLTVT.

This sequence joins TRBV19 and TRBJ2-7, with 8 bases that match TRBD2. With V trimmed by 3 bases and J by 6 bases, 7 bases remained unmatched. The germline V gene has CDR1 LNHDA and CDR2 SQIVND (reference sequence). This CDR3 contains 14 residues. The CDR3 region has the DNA TGTGCCAGTAGTATCCCGGGACTAGGGGTCGAGCAGTACTTC. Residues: CASSIPGLGVEQYF.

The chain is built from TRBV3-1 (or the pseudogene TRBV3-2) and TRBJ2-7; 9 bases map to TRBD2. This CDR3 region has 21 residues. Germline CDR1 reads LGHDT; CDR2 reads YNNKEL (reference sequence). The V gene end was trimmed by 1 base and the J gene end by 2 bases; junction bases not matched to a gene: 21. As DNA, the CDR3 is TGTGCCAGCAGCCAAGGGCGTTTTGGGCTAGCGGGGCTCATTATTCCCTACGAGCAGTACTTC. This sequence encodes CASSQGRFGLAGLIIPYEQYF.

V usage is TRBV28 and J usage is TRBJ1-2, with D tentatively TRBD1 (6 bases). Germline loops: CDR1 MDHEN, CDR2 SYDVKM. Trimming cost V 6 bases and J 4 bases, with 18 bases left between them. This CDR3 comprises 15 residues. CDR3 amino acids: CASSSRGTRGYGYTF. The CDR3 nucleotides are TGTGCCAGCAGCTCCAGAGGGACAAGGGGCTATGGCTACACCTTC.

The CDR3 region is CASSSLSGAFF. The CDR3, as DNA: TGTGCCAGCAGTAGCCTCTCTGGAGCTTTCTTT. This chain joins TRBV12-3 or TRBV12-4 and TRBJ1-1, with unresolved D. CDR3 length: 11 residues. The V end was cut by 5 bases, the J end by 10 bases, with 11 bases between.

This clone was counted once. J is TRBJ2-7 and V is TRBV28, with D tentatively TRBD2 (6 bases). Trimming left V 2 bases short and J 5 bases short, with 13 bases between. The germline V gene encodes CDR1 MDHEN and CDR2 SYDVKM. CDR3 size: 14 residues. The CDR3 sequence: CASSLRGITNEQYF. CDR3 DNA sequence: TGTGCCAGCAGTTTACGGGGGATTACCAACGAGCAGTACTTC.

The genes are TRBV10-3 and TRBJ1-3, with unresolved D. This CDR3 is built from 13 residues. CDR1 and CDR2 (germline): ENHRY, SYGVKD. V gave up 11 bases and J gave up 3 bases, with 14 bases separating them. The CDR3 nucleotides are TGTGCCTCACCAGGATCCCTTGGAAACACCATATATTTT. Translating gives CASPGSLGNTIYF.

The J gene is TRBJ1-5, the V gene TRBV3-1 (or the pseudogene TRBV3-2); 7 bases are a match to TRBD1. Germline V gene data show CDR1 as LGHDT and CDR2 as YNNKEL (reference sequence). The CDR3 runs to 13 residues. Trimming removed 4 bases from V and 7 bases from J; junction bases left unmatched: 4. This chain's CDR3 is CASSLDREQPQHF. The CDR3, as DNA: TGTGCCAGCAGCCTCGACAGGGAGCAGCCCCAGCATTTT.

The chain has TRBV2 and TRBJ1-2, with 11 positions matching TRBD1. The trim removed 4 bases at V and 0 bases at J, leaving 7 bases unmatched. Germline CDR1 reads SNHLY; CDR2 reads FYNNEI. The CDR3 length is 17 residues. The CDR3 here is CASSGPGTGGPNYGYTF. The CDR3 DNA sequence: TGTGCCAGCAGTGGGCCCGGGACAGGGGGACCTAACTATGGCTACACCTTC.

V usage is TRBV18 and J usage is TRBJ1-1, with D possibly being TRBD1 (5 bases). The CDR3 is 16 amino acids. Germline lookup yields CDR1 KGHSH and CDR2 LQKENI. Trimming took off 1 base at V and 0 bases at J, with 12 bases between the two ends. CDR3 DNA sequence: TGTGCCAGCTCACCACAGCGCGGCAGGGTGAACACTGAAGCTTTCTTT. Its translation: CASSPQRGRVNTEAFF.

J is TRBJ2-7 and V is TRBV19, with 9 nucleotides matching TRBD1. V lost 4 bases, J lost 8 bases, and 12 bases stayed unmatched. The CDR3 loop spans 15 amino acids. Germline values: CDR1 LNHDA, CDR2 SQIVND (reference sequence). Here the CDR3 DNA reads TGTGCCAGTAGTAGCCGAGGGACAGGGTTGGGTCAGCAGTACTTC. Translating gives CASSSRGTGLGQQYF.

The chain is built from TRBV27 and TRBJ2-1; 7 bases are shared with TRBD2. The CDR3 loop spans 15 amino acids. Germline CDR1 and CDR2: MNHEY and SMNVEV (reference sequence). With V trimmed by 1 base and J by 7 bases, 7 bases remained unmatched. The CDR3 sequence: CASSLWASGDNEQFF. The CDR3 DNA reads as TGTGCCAGCAGTTTATGGGCCAGCGGGGATAATGAGCAGTTCTTC.

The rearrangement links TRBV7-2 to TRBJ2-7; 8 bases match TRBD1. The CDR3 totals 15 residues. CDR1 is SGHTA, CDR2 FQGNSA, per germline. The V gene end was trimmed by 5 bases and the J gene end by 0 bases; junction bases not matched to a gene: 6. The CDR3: CASSTQGARSYEQYF. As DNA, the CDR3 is TGTGCCAGCAGCACCCAGGGGGCCCGCTCCTACGAGCAGTACTTC. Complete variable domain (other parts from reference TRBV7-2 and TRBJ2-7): GAGVSQSPSNKVTEKGKDVELRCDPISGHTALYWYRQSLGQGLEFLIYFQGNSAPDKSGLPSDRFSAERTGGSVSTLTIQRTQQEDSAVYLCASSTQGARSYEQYFGPGTRLTVT.

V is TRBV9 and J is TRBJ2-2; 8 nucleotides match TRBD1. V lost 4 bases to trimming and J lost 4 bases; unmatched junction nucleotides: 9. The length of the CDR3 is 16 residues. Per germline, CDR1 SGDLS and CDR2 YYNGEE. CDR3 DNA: TGTGCCAGCAGCCTCCAGACAGGGGCGGGCACCGGGGAGCTGTTTTTT. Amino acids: CASSLQTGAGTGELFF. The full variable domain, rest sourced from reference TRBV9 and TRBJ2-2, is DSGVTQTPKHLITATGQRVTLRCSPRSGDLSVYWYQQSLDQGLQFLIQYYNGEERAKGNILERFSAQQFPDLHSELNLSSLELGDSALYFCASSLQTGAGTGELFFGEGSRLTVL.

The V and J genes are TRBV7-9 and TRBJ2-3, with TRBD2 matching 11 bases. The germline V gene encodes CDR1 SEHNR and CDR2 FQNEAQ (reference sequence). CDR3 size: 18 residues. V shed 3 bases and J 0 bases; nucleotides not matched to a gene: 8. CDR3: CASSLGTSGLWSTDTQYF. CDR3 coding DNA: TGTGCCAGCAGCTTGGGGACTAGCGGATTGTGGAGCACAGATACGCAGTATTTT.

CDR3 in amino acids: CASTPDRGRREKLFF. The CDR3 DNA reads as TGTGCCAGTACCCCAGACAGGGGGCGACGTGAAAAACTGTTTTTT. The rearrangement uses TRBV19 and TRBJ1-4; TRBD1 agrees at 10 bases. Per the germline V gene, CDR1 is LNHDA and CDR2 is SQIVND (reference sequence). V lost 7 bases and J lost 7; bases outside the gene matches: 9. This CDR3 has 15 residues.

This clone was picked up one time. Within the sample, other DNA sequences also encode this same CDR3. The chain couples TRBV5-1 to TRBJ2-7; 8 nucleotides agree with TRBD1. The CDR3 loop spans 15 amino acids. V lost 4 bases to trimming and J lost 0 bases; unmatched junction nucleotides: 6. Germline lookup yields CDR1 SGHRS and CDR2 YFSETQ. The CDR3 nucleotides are TGCGCCAGCAGCCCGCGACAGGGGAGCTCCTACGAGCAGTACTTC. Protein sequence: CASSPRQGSSYEQYF.

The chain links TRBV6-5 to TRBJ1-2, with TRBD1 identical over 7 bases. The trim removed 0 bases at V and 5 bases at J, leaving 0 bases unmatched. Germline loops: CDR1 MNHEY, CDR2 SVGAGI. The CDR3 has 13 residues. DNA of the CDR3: TGTGCCAGCAGTTACTCGACAGGGTATGGCTACACCTTC. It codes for CASSYSTGYGYTF.

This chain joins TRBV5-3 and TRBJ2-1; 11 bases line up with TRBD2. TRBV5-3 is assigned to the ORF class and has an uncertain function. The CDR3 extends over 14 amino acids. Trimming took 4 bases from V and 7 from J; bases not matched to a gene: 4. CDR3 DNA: TGTGCCAGAAGCCGGGGACTAGCGGTAAATGAGCAGTTCTTC. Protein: CARSRGLAVNEQFF.

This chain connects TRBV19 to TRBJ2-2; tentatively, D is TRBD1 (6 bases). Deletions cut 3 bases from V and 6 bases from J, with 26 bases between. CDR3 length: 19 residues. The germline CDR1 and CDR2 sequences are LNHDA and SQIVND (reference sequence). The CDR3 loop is CASSIRAGRGRLEAGELFF. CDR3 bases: TGTGCCAGTAGTATTCGGGCTGGCAGGGGACGCTTGGAGGCCGGGGAGCTGTTTTTT.